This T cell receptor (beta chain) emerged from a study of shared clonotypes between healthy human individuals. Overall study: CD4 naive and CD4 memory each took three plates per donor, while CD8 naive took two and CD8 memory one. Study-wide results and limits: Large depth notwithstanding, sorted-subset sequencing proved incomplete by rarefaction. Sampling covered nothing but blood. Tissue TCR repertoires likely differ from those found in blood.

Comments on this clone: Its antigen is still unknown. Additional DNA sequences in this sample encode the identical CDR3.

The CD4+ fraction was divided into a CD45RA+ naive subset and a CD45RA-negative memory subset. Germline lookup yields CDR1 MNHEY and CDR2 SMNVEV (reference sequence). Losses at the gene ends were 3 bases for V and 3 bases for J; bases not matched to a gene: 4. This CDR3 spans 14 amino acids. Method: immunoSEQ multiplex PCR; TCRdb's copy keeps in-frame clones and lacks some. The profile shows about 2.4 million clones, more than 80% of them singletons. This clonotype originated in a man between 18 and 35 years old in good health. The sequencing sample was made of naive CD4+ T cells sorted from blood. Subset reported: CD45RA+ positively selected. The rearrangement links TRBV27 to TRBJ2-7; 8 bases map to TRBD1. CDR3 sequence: CASSLRTGSYEQYF. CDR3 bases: TGTGCCAGCAGTTTGAGGACAGGGAGCTACGAGCAGTACTTC.